Following are 16 T cell receptor beta chains from one sample sequenced in a study of persistence of HIV-infected CD4 T cells. This was the immunoSEQ version 4 assay in survey mode. The protocol was immunoSEQ multiplex PCR, while the TCRdb copy is restricted to in-frame clones and leaves out a portion. The data hold about 40,000 clones, with 78% observed a single time. The stimulus was an HIV-1 Gag 15-mer peptide pool, about 1 ug/peptide/mL. CD40L/CD69 double-negative CD45RO-high memory CD4+ T cells were collected. Their antigens remain unidentified. Sample: CD4+ T cells sorted from PBMCs after roughly 17-hour stimulation, taken from a patient who received antiretroviral therapy. The source of these receptors is an adult man with HIV who was CMV-seropositive.

Concerning this clone itself: The junction departs from germline at one end; a sequencing error may be responsible. The rearrangement links TRBV3-1 (or the pseudogene TRBV3-2) to TRBJ1-2; 10 bases match TRBD1. The CDR3 contains 16 residues. CDR1 and CDR2 from the germline V gene are LGHDT and YNNKEL (reference sequence). In DNA, the CDR3 is TGTGCCAGCAGCCCTTGGACAGGGGGTTCTAACGATGGCTACACCTTC. This gives the protein CASSPWTGGSNDGYTF.

This chain joins TRBV5-5 and TRBJ1-1; D remains ambiguous. V was clipped by 2 bases and J by 6 bases, with 8 bases between them. In germline, CDR1 is SGHKS, CDR2 YYEKEE (reference sequence). The CDR3 loop spans 12 amino acids. Here the CDR3 DNA reads TGTGCCAGCAGCTTTTTTGTGGCTGAAGCTTTCTTT. This translates into CASSFFVAEAFF.

The chain employs TRBV7-9 and TRBJ2-1, with D perhaps matching TRBD1 (6 bases). The V end was cut by 7 bases, the J end by 6 bases, with 19 bases between. This CDR3 has 15 amino acids. Germline loops: CDR1 SEHNR, CDR2 FQNEAQ (reference sequence). Written as DNA, the CDR3 is TGTGCCAGCACCCCAGTTAGGGGACATCTCAATGAGCAGTTCTTC. Amino acid sequence: CASTPVRGHLNEQFF.

J is TRBJ2-7 and V is TRBV6-1; no reliable D call. Germline V gene sequence: CDR1 MNHNS, CDR2 SASEGT. V was pared by 1 base and J by 9 bases, with 16 bases between. The CDR3 extends over 14 amino acids. For the CDR3, the DNA is TGTGCCAGCAGTGAAGAACTTGCCGATTACCTGCAGTACTTC. This sequence encodes CASSEELADYLQYF.

The gene calls are TRBV29-1 and TRBJ2-2, with a tentative D call TRBD2 (5 bases). CDR3 size: 14 residues. The germline V and J ends were trimmed by 5 bases and 2 bases, with 12 bases remaining between them. Looked up from germline, CDR1 is SQVTM and CDR2 is ANQGSEA. CDR3 protein: CSVLGVGNTGELFF. For the CDR3, the DNA is TGCAGCGTTCTCGGGGTTGGAAACACCGGGGAGCTGTTTTTT.

This clone occurred a few times. This rearrangement joins TRBV2 to TRBJ2-2; 8 bases line up with TRBD2. Losses at the gene ends were 5 bases for V and 4 bases for J; bases not matched to a gene: 3. CDR3 length: 14 residues. Germline CDR1 SNHLY, CDR2 FYNNEI. CDR3 amino acids: CASSWTSRTGELFF. The CDR3 coding sequence is TGTGCCAGCAGTTGGACTAGCCGCACCGGGGAGCTGTTTTTT.

The count of this clone is one. The V call is TRBV5-1, the J call TRBJ2-7; either TRBD1 or TRBD2 may supply D (5 bases each). With 4 bases removed from V and 2 bases from J, the gap between germline ends came to 19 bases. CDR1 SGHRS and CDR2 YFSETQ come from the germline V gene. This CDR3 has 16 amino acids. The CDR3: CASSRSARGGTYEQYF. Here the CDR3 DNA reads TGCGCCAGCAGCCGCTCGGCGAGGGGTGGGACCTACGAGCAGTACTTC.

This chain links TRBV3-1 (or the pseudogene TRBV3-2) with TRBJ1-5; a possible D gene is TRBD1 (6 bases). Germline CDR1 and CDR2: LGHDT and YNNKEL (reference sequence). The CDR3 consists of 15 residues. V was pared by 0 bases and J by 10 bases, with 16 bases between. CDR3 sequence: CASSQDRNRVYPQHF. Here the CDR3 DNA reads TGTGCCAGCAGCCAAGATCGGAACAGGGTATACCCCCAGCATTTT.

The rearrangement uses TRBV20-1 and TRBJ2-7, with D unresolved. The V end lost 5 bases, the J end lost 3 bases, and 5 bases lay between the germline ends. Germline-derived CDR1 and CDR2 are DFQATT and SNEGSKA (reference sequence). This CDR3 has 10 amino acids. CDR3 sequence: CSASSYEQYF. The CDR3, as DNA: TGCAGTGCTTCAAGCTACGAGCAGTACTTC.

This clone was counted a few times. The chain couples TRBV3-1 (or the pseudogene TRBV3-2) to TRBJ1-2; D gene uncertain. Deletions cut 4 bases from V and 4 bases from J, with 10 bases between. The CDR3 loop spans 13 amino acids. Germline V lookup: CDR1 LGHDT, CDR2 YNNKEL (reference sequence). Here the CDR3 DNA reads TGTGCCAGCAGCCCGCGGACCCGCTATGGCTACACCTTC. This encodes CASSPRTRYGYTF.

V usage is TRBV24-1 and J usage is TRBJ2-7, with D perhaps TRBD1 (6 bases). Germline V CDR1 and CDR2: KGHDR, SFDVKD. The V end lost 2 bases, the J end lost 9 bases, and 10 bases lay between the germline ends. CDR3 length: 12 amino acids. The CDR3 DNA sequence: TGTGCCACCAGTGATTACACAGGGTTGCAGTACTTC. Translation: CATSDYTGLQYF.

Concerning this clone: A junction boundary mismatches the germline segment, possibly from a read error. This chain uses TRBV7-7 with TRBJ2-5, with TRBD2 as a possible D gene (5 bases). This CDR3 is 15 amino acids long. Germline assignment: CDR1 SSHAT and CDR2 FNYEAQ (reference sequence). This CDR3 reads CASSLEGVGQETQYF. CDR3 DNA: TGTGCTAGCAGCTTAGAGGGCGTGGGCCAAGAGACCCAGTACTTC.

The chain recombines TRBV6-1 with TRBJ2-2, with 8 bases that match TRBD1. There are 16 residues in the CDR3. V lost 4 bases and J lost 0; bases outside the gene matches: 4. Germline V CDR1 and CDR2: MNHNS, SASEGT. CDR3 in DNA: TGTGCCAGCAGTGGCTGGGGACAGGCGAACACCGGGGAGCTGTTTTTT. Encoded protein: CASSGWGQANTGELFF.

The rearrangement uses TRBV10-2 and TRBJ1-5; no reliable D call. Trimming took off 0 bases at V and 3 bases at J, with 3 bases between the two ends. This CDR3 comprises 13 residues. CDR1 and CDR2 from the germline V gene are WSHSY and SAAADI. This CDR3 reads CASSESYNQPQHF. CDR3 bases: TGCGCCAGCAGTGAGTCGTACAATCAGCCCCAGCATTTT.

V gene TRBV29-1 combines with J gene TRBJ1-1; tentatively, D is TRBD1 (6 bases). CDR1 and CDR2 (germline): SQVTM, ANQGSEA. The length of the CDR3 is 11 residues. The DNA for the CDR3 is TGCAAGGGGTGGACAGCACCACAAGCTTTCTTT. It codes for CKGWTAPQAFF. Full variable domain (remainder filled in from reference TRBV29-1 and TRBJ1-1): SAVISQKPSRDICQRGTSLTIQCQVDSQVTMMFWYRQQPGQSLTLIATANQGSEATYESGFVIDKFPISRPNLTFSTLTVSNMSPEDSSIYLCKGWTAPQAFFGQGTRLTVV.

This chain uses TRBV19 with TRBJ1-5, with D possibly matching TRBD1 (5 bases). V shed 3 bases and J shed 2 bases, with 14 bases lying between them. The CDR3 covers 16 residues. The germline V gene encodes CDR1 LNHDA and CDR2 SQIVND (reference sequence). The CDR3: CASSIGGTSGNQPQHF. CDR3 DNA: TGTGCCAGTAGTATCGGAGGGACCTCGGGCAATCAGCCCCAGCATTTT.